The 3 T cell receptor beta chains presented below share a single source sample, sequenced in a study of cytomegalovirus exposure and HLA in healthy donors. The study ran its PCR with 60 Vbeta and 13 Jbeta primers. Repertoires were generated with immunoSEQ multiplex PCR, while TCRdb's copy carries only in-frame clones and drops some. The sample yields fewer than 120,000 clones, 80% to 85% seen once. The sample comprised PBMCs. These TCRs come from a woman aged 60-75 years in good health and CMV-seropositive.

In DNA form, the CDR3 reads TGCGCCAGCAGCACAGATCCGTCCACTGAAGCTTTCTTT. Protein sequence: CASSTDPSTEAFF. The chain employs TRBV5-1 and TRBJ1-1; no clear D gene. The V end was cut by 4 bases, the J end by 4 bases, with 11 bases between. CDR1 is SGHRS and CDR2 is YFSETQ in the germline V gene. This CDR3 contains 13 residues.

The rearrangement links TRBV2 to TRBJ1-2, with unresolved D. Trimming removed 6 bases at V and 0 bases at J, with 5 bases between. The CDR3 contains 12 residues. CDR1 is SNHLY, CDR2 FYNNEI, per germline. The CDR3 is CASSNTNYGYTF. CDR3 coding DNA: TGTGCCAGCAGCAACACTAACTATGGCTACACCTTC.

The CDR3 DNA reads TGTGCCAGCAGCTTAGAACAGGGGATTCAAGAGACCCAGTACTTC. Protein product: CASSLEQGIQETQYF. The chain joins TRBV11-2 to TRBJ2-5, with TRBD1 matching 7 bases. The CDR3 spans 15 residues. Germline V gene lookup returns CDR1 SGHAT and CDR2 FQNNGV. The ends lost 0 bases at V and 2 bases at J; junction bases unmatched: 3. Using reference TRBV11-2 and TRBJ2-5 for the parts outside the CDR3, the full variable domain is EAGVAQSPRYKIIEKRQSVAFWCNPISGHATLYWYQQILGQGPKLLIQFQNNGVVDDSQLPKDRFSAERLKGVDSTLKIQPAKLEDSAVYLCASSLEQGIQETQYFGPGTRLLVL.